The T cell receptor (beta chain) under discussion was sequenced for a study of shared clonotypes between healthy human individuals. Produced via immunoSEQ multiplex PCR; TCRdb's table is partial and in-frame only. The data show approximately 2.5 million clones, with 80% to 95% seen just once and about 0.39% held by the top ten. Per the germline V gene, CDR1 is SGHRS and CDR2 is YFSETQ. V shed 0 bases and J shed 4 bases, with 15 bases lying between them. CDR3 length: 16 residues. Only Caucasian adults living in Nashville, Tennessee made up the donor group. Sequencing input: naive CD4+ T cells from PBMCs. Documented subset: CD45RA+ positively selected. The TCR sequence derives from a man between 18 and 35 years old in good health. Some clones in this sample may be carry-over from other donors' samples. This chain joins TRBV5-1 and TRBJ2-3, with D possibly called TRBD1 or TRBD2 (5 bases each). This CDR3 reads CASSLVGQGVPDTQYF. Here the CDR3 DNA reads TGCGCCAGCAGCTTGGTTGGGCAGGGAGTCCCAGATACGCAGTATTTT.